Presented here are 11 T cell receptor beta chains from one specimen sequenced in a study of chemoradiotherapy in HPV16-positive cancers. Clones were read by immunoSEQ multiplex PCR, and TCRdb kept only the in-frame ones, dropping some. The sample gives about 15,000 clones, roughly 88% of which show up once; 3% to 4.5% is in the top ten. The sample here was blood, taken from a patient who underwent chemoradiotherapy. These receptors originate from a human donor with HPV-associated anogenital cancer.

This rearrangement joins TRBV7-9 to TRBJ2-5; possibly TRBD2 for D (5 bases). This CDR3 contains 16 residues. The V and J ends lost 6 bases and 4 bases respectively, with 21 bases between them. Looked up from germline, CDR1 is SEHNR and CDR2 is FQNEAQ (reference sequence). DNA for the CDR3: TGTGCCAGCAGTAAGGAGTTGAGGGCCGGGCGAGAGACCCAGTACTTC. Encoded protein: CASSKELRAGRETQYF.

On this clone itself: One junction end does not reproduce the germline sequence, and a read error may be involved. The CDR3 bases are TGCGCCAGCAGACGGACAGAGAACACCAGGGAGCTGTTTTTT. This codes for CASRRTENTRELFF. The chain employs TRBV4-1 and TRBJ2-2; D is perhaps TRBD1 (6 bases). The CDR3 loop spans 14 amino acids. Germline CDR1 reads MGHRA; CDR2 reads YSYEKL.

CDR3 bases: TGTGCCAGCAGCCGACTGGAGAACACTGAAGCTTTCTTT. It specifies CASSRLENTEAFF. The rearrangement uses TRBV2 and TRBJ1-1; D unresolved. Germline V gene data show CDR1 as SNHLY and CDR2 as FYNNEI. This CDR3 contains 13 residues. V was trimmed by 6 bases and J by 1 base, leaving 9 bases between them.

The chain links TRBV7-9 to TRBJ2-3; 10 bases are shared with TRBD2. V lost 6 bases, J lost 4 bases, and 7 bases stayed unmatched. The CDR3 totals 15 residues. Germline-derived CDR1 and CDR2 are SEHNR and FQNEAQ (reference sequence). The CDR3 sequence is CASSWGSGRADTQYF. As DNA, the CDR3 is TGTGCCAGCAGTTGGGGGAGCGGGAGGGCAGATACGCAGTATTTT.

The rearrangement uses TRBV2 and TRBJ2-7; possibly TRBD2 for D (6 bases). Germline CDR1 reads SNHLY; CDR2 reads FYNNEI. This CDR3 is 16 amino acids long. The V gene lost 5 bases and the J gene lost 0 bases, with 17 bases spanning the gap. In nucleotides, the CDR3 is TGTGCCAGCAGTAGTAGGGATTCGCGGGACTCCTACGAGCAGTACTTC. Protein: CASSSRDSRDSYEQYF.

The chain is built from TRBV6-6 and TRBJ1-3, with D possibly being TRBD1 (5 bases). The V gene lost 7 bases and the J gene lost 1 base, with 11 bases spanning the gap. Germline loops: CDR1 MNHNY, CDR2 SVGAGI (reference sequence). The CDR3 consists of 14 residues. The CDR3 is CASTRGDSGNTIYF. CDR3 sequence (DNA): TGTGCCAGCACTCGAGGGGATTCTGGAAACACCATATATTTT.

The CDR3 bases are TGTGCCAGCAACCCCCACACCGGGGAGCTGTTTTTT. Translating gives CASNPHTGELFF. V gene TRBV2 combines with J gene TRBJ2-2, with unresolved D. Germline CDR1 and CDR2: SNHLY and FYNNEI. V was pared by 7 bases and J by 3 bases, with 6 bases between. This CDR3 spans 12 amino acids.

The chain combines TRBV6-1 with TRBJ1-2; 9 bases align to TRBD1. V trimming: 6 bases; J trimming: 4 bases; junction bases outside the gene matches: 6. This CDR3 is built from 14 residues. The germline V gene has CDR1 MNHNS and CDR2 SASEGT. The chain's CDR3 is CASRSSGQGYGYTF. The CDR3 DNA reads as TGTGCCAGCAGATCATCGGGACAGGGCTATGGCTACACCTTC.

The rearrangement uses TRBV5-1 and TRBJ2-4; 8 positions agree with TRBD2. This CDR3 is built from 16 residues. The V gene end was trimmed by 0 bases and the J gene end by 8 bases; junction bases not matched to a gene: 10. Germline CDR1 SGHRS, CDR2 YFSETQ. The CDR3 DNA reads TGCGCCAGCAGCTTGGCTTCTGCGGGGGGAAGTGACATTCAGTACTTC. It translates to CASSLASAGGSDIQYF.

This chain joins TRBV5-8 and TRBJ1-4, with 7 bases aligning to TRBD1. Per germline, CDR1 SGHTS and CDR2 YDEGEE. The CDR3 runs 16 residues. The V gene end was trimmed by 0 bases and the J gene end by 3 bases; junction bases not matched to a gene: 5. CDR3 coding DNA: TGTGCCAGCAGCTTGGCCCGACAGGGAGCTAATGAAAAACTGTTTTTT. Its protein product is CASSLARQGANEKLFF.

V and J are TRBV7-9 and TRBJ1-2, with a weak D call TRBD1 (5 bases). Trimming took off 5 bases at V and 3 bases at J, with 10 bases between the two ends. The germline gives CDR1 SEHNR, CDR2 FQNEAQ (reference sequence). The CDR3 is 13 residues long. CDR3 bases: TGTGCCAGCAGCCGCATGGGGGACTATGGCTACACCTTC. Translated: CASSRMGDYGYTF.